The rows below give T cell receptor beta chains drawn from one sample of a study of T cell responses to AZD1222 COVID-19 vaccine. Sequenced by immunoSEQ multiplex PCR; TCRdb stores in-frame clones only, minus some. The sample includes tens of thousands of clones, 80% to 90% of them seen just once. Sample: peripheral blood, taken 28 days after the second AZD1222 dose. These receptors all come from an adult who received the AZD1222 COVID-19 vaccine. The CDR3 runs from the conserved cysteine through the conserved F or W. A D gene is named only where the DNA matches it firmly. Only part of the rows carry a size: once, few, many, or a class if the clone is expanded.

TRBD1	TRBV9	TRBJ1-1	-	TGTGCCAGCAGCGTAGATCTATTCGACAGGGGCGCTGAAGCTTTCTTT	CASSVDLFDRGAEAFF
TRBD1	TRBV2	TRBJ1-1	-	TGTGCCAGCGTCGGACAGGGGAGGTATACTGAAGCTTTCTTT	CASVGQGRYTEAFF
TRBD2	TRBV27	TRBJ2-3	-	TGTGCCAGCAGTATTCATAGCGGGGGCCCCACAGATACGCAGTATTTT	CASSIHSGGPTDTQYF
TRBD1	TRBV10-3	TRBJ1-1	-	TGTGCCACCAAGGGACAGATTAACACTGAAGCTTTCTTT	CATKGQINTEAFF
TRBD2	TRBV6-6	TRBJ2-7	-	TGTGCCAGCAGTTACTCCCGTGGGGGGGTGGTAGGCGAGCAGTACTTC	CASSYSRGGVVGEQYF
-	TRBV9	TRBJ1-1	-	TGTGCCAGCAGCGTAGCATTGAACACTGAAGCTTTCTTT	CASSVALNTEAFF
-	TRBV13	TRBJ1-1	-	TGTGCCAGCAGCTTACGAGGGGTGAACATGAACACTGAAGCTTTCTTT	CASSLRGVNMNTEAFF
-	TRBV7-2	TRBJ1-2	-	TGTGCCAGCAGCTCCCAACAGGGAATTCTGTCCGGCTACACCTTC	CASSSQQGILSGYTF
-	TRBV6-5	TRBJ1-5	-	TGTGCCAGCTGGAGGGGGGGGGAGAGCAATCAGCCCCAGCATTTT	CASWRGGESNQPQHF
-	TRBV7-3	TRBJ2-2	-	TGTGCCAGCAGCTTAATTCCCGGGGAGCTGTTTTTT	CASSLIPGELFF
-	TRBV21-1	TRBJ1-5	once	TGTGCCAGCAGCAAACCTAATCCGGGACAGGGGATTTTCAATCAGCCCCAGCATTTT	CASSKPNPGQGIFNQPQHF
-	TRBV27	TRBJ1-1	-	TGTGCCAGCAGTTTAGGATCTGACTCATACACTGAAGCTTTCTTT	CASSLGSDSYTEAFF
-	TRBV7-9	TRBJ2-5	-	TGTGCCAGCAGAAGTACCGACAACCAAGAGACCCAGTACTTC	CASRSTDNQETQYF
-	TRBV5-6	TRBJ1-1	-	TGTGCCAGCAGCTTGGATCTTATTAGCGCTGAAGCTTTCTTT	CASSLDLISAEAFF
-	TRBV4-2	TRBJ1-1	-	TGTGCCAGCAGCCCCCGGGGTAGGGACACTGAAGCTTTCTTT	CASSPRGRDTEAFF
-	TRBV18	TRBJ1-5	once	TGTGCCAGCTCAGAAATAGGTCAACAGGGTCAGCCCCAGCATTTT	CASSEIGQQGQPQHF
TRBD2	TRBV19	TRBJ2-3	-	TGTGCCAGTAGTATGGGTAGCGGGGGACCAAGCACAGATACGCAGTATTTT	CASSMGSGGPSTDTQYF
-	TRBV28	TRBJ2-3	-	TGTGCCAGCAGCGGGTCACTCAGGACAGATACGCAGTATTTT	CASSGSLRTDTQYF
TRBD1	TRBV28	TRBJ1-3	-	TGTGCCAGCATGGTATATGGGACAGGGGGAAACACCATATATTTT	CASMVYGTGGNTIYF
TRBD2	TRBV18	TRBJ2-5	-	TGTGCCAGCTCACCCGCTGGCGGGGGGCTTCTAGGGCAAGAGACCCAGTACTTC	CASSPAGGGLLGQETQYF
-	TRBV3-1/TRBV3-2	TRBJ2-5	-	TGTGCCAGCAGCGGATTCGGGCAAGAGACCCAGTACTTC	CASSGFGQETQYF
-	TRBV29-1	TRBJ2-7	-	TGCAGCGTTGGAAGCAATCTACTCTACGAGCAGTACTTC	CSVGSNLLYEQYF
-	TRBV9	TRBJ1-3	-	TGTGCCAGCAGCGTAGGGGGACCGGGCTCTGGAAACACCATATATTTT	CASSVGGPGSGNTIYF
-	TRBV29-1	TRBJ1-3	-	TGCAGCGTTGATACGGAGGGAGGAAACACCATATATTTT	CSVDTEGGNTIYF
TRBD1	TRBV30	TRBJ1-4	-	TGTGCCTGGAGTCCAGGGACAGGGGAAAAACTGTTTTTT	CAWSPGTGEKLFF
-	TRBV29-1	TRBJ2-7	-	TGCAGCGTTGCCTCCAGGGGCTCCTACGAGCAGTACTTC	CSVASRGSYEQYF
TRBD2	TRBV28	TRBJ2-7	few	TGTGCCAGCAGTCCCACCGCTAGCGGGGGCCCCGCGCAGTACTTC	CASSPTASGGPAQYF
-	TRBV7-9	TRBJ1-2	-	TGTGCCAGCAGCTTAGGGTCAGCCACTAACTATGGCTACACCTTC	CASSLGSATNYGYTF
TRBD2	TRBV2	TRBJ2-7	-	TGTGCCAGCAGTCCCGGGACTAGCCTACGGTACTTC	CASSPGTSLRYF
-	TRBV27	TRBJ2-5	-	TGTGCCAGCACCCGCGGGGAGACCCAGTACTTC	CASTRGETQYF
-	TRBV4-2	TRBJ2-2	-	TGTGCCAGCAGCCAAACAGGGCGAGGCACCGGGGAGCTGTTTTTT	CASSQTGRGTGELFF
-	TRBV6-5	TRBJ1-4	-	TGTGCCAGCAGTTACCGGACACCAACTAATGAAAAACTGTTTTTT	CASSYRTPTNEKLFF
TRBD1	TRBV2	TRBJ2-3	-	TGTGCCAGCAGTCAAATGGGGACAGGGGCACCAGATACGCAGTATTTT	CASSQMGTGAPDTQYF
-	TRBV19	TRBJ2-2	-	TGTGCCAGTAACCCGAAGGACTGGAGGGGGGGCCTCGGGGAGCTGTTTTTT	CASNPKDWRGGLGELFF
-	TRBV30	TRBJ1-1	many	TGTGCCCTCGAGAGGAACACTGAAGCTTTCTTT	CALERNTEAFF
-	TRBV28	TRBJ2-1	-	TGTGCCAGCAGTCATATGGCCAGCTACAATGAGCAGTTCTTC	CASSHMASYNEQFF
-	TRBV5-1	TRBJ2-3	-	TGCGCCAGCAGCCACCGGGTCCTTAAAGGAGATACGCAGTATTTT	CASSHRVLKGDTQYF
-	TRBV29-1	TRBJ2-2	once	TGCAGCGTTGGATGGCCCAGTTCGAACACCGGGGAGCTGTTTTTT	CSVGWPSSNTGELFF
-	TRBV12-3/TRBV12-4	TRBJ1-3	medium-sized	TGTGCCAGCAGTTTTCACCGAAGTGACACCATATATTTT	CASSFHRSDTIYF